The 29 T cell receptor beta chains listed next were all sequenced from one sample in a study of blood T cell repertoires in COVID-19. Sequencing used immunoSEQ multiplex PCR; TCRdb keeps in-frame clones, though not all of them. Of about 150,000 clones in the sample, less than 95% are singletons; the top ten hold roughly 0.51%. Input material: peripheral blood. The receptors come from a man in his fifties with acute or convalescent COVID-19.

The gene calls are TRBV3-1 (or the pseudogene TRBV3-2) and TRBJ1-4; a weak D match, TRBD1 (6 bases). The V end was cut by 6 bases, the J end by 6 bases, with 14 bases between. The germline V gene encodes CDR1 LGHDT and CDR2 YNNKEL (reference sequence). The CDR3 consists of 14 residues. This chain's CDR3 is CASSGRQGYEKLFF. The CDR3 DNA reads TGTGCCAGCAGTGGTCGTCAGGGGTATGAAAAACTGTTTTTT.

The genes are TRBV5-1 and TRBJ1-1; no clear D. The CDR3 runs to 14 residues. In germline, CDR1 is SGHRS, CDR2 YFSETQ. V was shortened by 6 bases and J by 1 base, with 13 bases between the two germline ends. The CDR3 region has the DNA TGCGCCAGCACCATACTGGGGAGGAACACTGAAGCTTTCTTT. This translates into CASTILGRNTEAFF.

The sample holds one count of this clone. The rearrangement links TRBV7-7 to TRBJ2-1, with D uncertain. The CDR3 sequence is 14 residues long. The germline CDR1 and CDR2 sequences are SSHAT and FNYEAQ (reference sequence). The V end was cut by 2 bases, the J end by 6 bases, with 11 bases between. CDR3 sequence: CASSLMRRSNEQFF. The CDR3 DNA sequence: TGTGCCAGCAGCTTAATGCGGAGAAGCAATGAGCAGTTCTTC.

This clone was counted a few times. V is TRBV6-1 and J is TRBJ1-4; TRBD1 might be the D (5 bases). V lost 3 bases and J lost 2, with 10 bases in between. Germline lookup yields CDR1 MNHNS and CDR2 SASEGT. The CDR3 is made up of 15 amino acids. The CDR3 reads CASSDQGGTNEKLFF. The CDR3 DNA is TGTGCCAGCAGTGACCAGGGTGGTACTAATGAAAAACTGTTTTTT.

The V call is TRBV28, the J call TRBJ2-7, with 7 bases matching TRBD1. Germline V gene data show CDR1 as MDHEN and CDR2 as SYDVKM. Losses at the gene ends were 6 bases for V and 2 bases for J; bases not matched to a gene: 10. The CDR3 extends over 15 amino acids. The CDR3 loop is CASRPPWDSAYEQYF. CDR3 coding DNA: TGTGCCAGCAGACCGCCTTGGGACAGCGCCTACGAGCAGTACTTC.

The chain uses TRBV30 and TRBJ2-1, with 9 bases identical to TRBD1. CDR1 and CDR2 (germline): GTSNPN, SVGIG (reference sequence). V shed 2 bases, J shed 3 bases, and the junction held 8 bases outside the gene matches. The CDR3 extends over 16 amino acids. CDR3 nucleotide sequence: TGTGCCTGGAGTTTGACCGGGACAGGGCTCTACAATGAGCAGTTCTTC. Protein sequence: CAWSLTGTGLYNEQFF.

The gene calls are TRBV10-1 and TRBJ1-6; 9 bases map to TRBD1. J was trimmed by 7 bases and V by 10 bases; bases with no gene match: 5. Germline lookup yields CDR1 WNHNN and CDR2 SYGVQD (reference sequence). CDR3 size: 13 residues. The CDR3 region has the DNA TGCGCCACCGCGGACAGGGGCAATTCACCCCTCCACTTT. This codes for CATADRGNSPLHF.

The chain recombines TRBV19 with TRBJ2-7; TRBD1 aligns across 7 bases. From germline, CDR1 is LNHDA and CDR2 SQIVND (reference sequence). The V and J ends lost 4 bases and 4 bases, in that order; junction bases with no gene match: 7. The length of the CDR3 is 14 residues. The chain's CDR3 is CASSTTGVPYEQYV. DNA of the CDR3: TGTGCCAGTAGTACCACAGGGGTCCCATACGAGCAGTACGTC.

CDR3 nucleotides: TGTGCCAGCAGTTACGGAGAGAAGGCTCAGCCCCAGCATTTT. Translated: CASSYGEKAQPQHF. The chain recombines TRBV6-5 with TRBJ1-5; no clear D. V was pared by 2 bases and J by 6 bases, with 11 bases between. CDR1 is MNHEY and CDR2 is SVGAGI in the germline V gene. The CDR3 covers 14 residues.

The chain recombines TRBV6-1 with TRBJ1-4, with D perhaps TRBD1 (5 bases). Germline-derived CDR1 and CDR2 are MNHNS and SASEGT. The CDR3 loop spans 17 amino acids. V was trimmed by 4 bases and J by 3 bases, leaving 18 bases between them. This chain's CDR3 is CASSAGDLLGANEKLFF. CDR3 coding DNA: TGTGCCAGCAGTGCCGGGGACTTACTTGGAGCTAATGAAAAACTGTTTTTT.

CDR3 nucleotides: TGTGCCAGCAGTCAGAGAAACTACAGGGGGCGCGGAGCTTTCTTT. Translated, it gives CASSQRNYRGRGAFF. This chain links TRBV6-5 with TRBJ1-1; TRBD1 matches at 9 bases. CDR3 length: 15 amino acids. CDR1 is MNHEY and CDR2 is SVGAGI in the germline V gene. V trimming: 5 bases; J trimming: 10 bases; junction bases outside the gene matches: 14.

This clone was detected only a few times. The rearrangement uses TRBV27 and TRBJ2-4, with a tentative D call TRBD2 (5 bases). The length of the CDR3 is 15 residues. In germline, CDR1 is MNHEY, CDR2 SMNVEV (reference sequence). The ends were cut back, 8 bases at V and 1 base at J, with 15 bases in the middle. In DNA, the CDR3 is TGTGCCAGCGGACCGGTAGCGACCGCCAAAAACATTCAGTACTTC. The encoded protein is CASGPVATAKNIQYF.

The chain recombines TRBV28 with TRBJ1-1, with unresolved D. Germline V gene lookup returns CDR1 MDHEN and CDR2 SYDVKM. This CDR3 has 13 residues. Between the trimmed V and J ends, which lost 7 bases and 1 base, there was a span of 10 bases. CDR3 DNA: TGTGCCAGCACAATTGGAGAGAACACTGAAGCTTTCTTT. Translating it yields CASTIGENTEAFF.

The chain couples TRBV5-5 to TRBJ2-7; TRBD1 aligns across 9 bases. Looked up from germline, CDR1 is SGHKS and CDR2 is YYEKEE (reference sequence). The CDR3 loop spans 14 amino acids. V lost 4 bases, J lost 7 bases, and 9 bases stayed unmatched. CDR3 coding DNA: TGTGCCAGCAGCCCCGGGACAGGGCTGGGTGAGCAGTACGTC. It specifies CASSPGTGLGEQYV.

The rearrangement links TRBV6-1 to TRBJ1-2; D is undetermined. Trimming pared 2 bases from V and 4 bases from J, leaving 8 bases between. From germline, CDR1 is MNHNS and CDR2 SASEGT. The CDR3 covers 13 residues. Here the CDR3 DNA reads TGTGCCAGCAGTGAATTGGCCATCTATGGCTACACCTTC. Translating it yields CASSELAIYGYTF.

The J gene is TRBJ2-1, the V gene TRBV5-1; tentative D call: TRBD2 (5 bases). In germline, CDR1 is SGHRS, CDR2 YFSETQ. There are 14 residues in the CDR3. V lost 4 bases, J lost 9 bases, and 17 bases lay in between. CDR3 region: CASSGGSTNGEQFF. DNA for the CDR3: TGCGCCAGCAGCGGCGGGTCGACGAACGGTGAGCAGTTCTTC. Full variable domain (outside the CDR3, taken from reference TRBV5-1 and TRBJ2-1): KAGVTQTPRYLIKTRGQQVTLSCSPISGHRSVSWYQQTPGQGLQFLFEYFSETQRNKGNFPGRFSGRQFSNSRSEMNVSTLELGDSALYLCASSGGSTNGEQFFGPGTRLTVL.

V and J are TRBV6-2 or TRBV6-3 and TRBJ2-1; D unresolved. V dropped 2 bases and J dropped 4 bases, with 6 bases sitting between them. Germline V CDR1 and CDR2: MNHEY, SVGEGT. The CDR3 is made up of 13 amino acids. CDR3 residues: CASSYEPYNEQFF. The CDR3 DNA reads as TGTGCCAGCAGTTACGAGCCTTACAATGAGCAGTTCTTC.

The chain combines TRBV9 with TRBJ1-4; TRBD1 aligns across 7 bases. V lost 4 bases, J lost 6 bases, and 6 bases stayed unmatched. The germline gives CDR1 SGDLS, CDR2 YYNGEE. The CDR3 runs to 14 residues. CDR3 sequence: CASSPLGTDEKLFF. CDR3 bases: TGTGCCAGCAGCCCGTTAGGGACAGATGAAAAACTGTTTTTT.

This rearrangement joins TRBV5-1 to TRBJ1-1; D may be TRBD1 (5 bases). Between the trimmed V and J ends, which lost 0 bases and 0 bases, there was a span of 9 bases. CDR3 size: 15 residues. Germline CDR1 and CDR2: SGHRS and YFSETQ. The CDR3 sequence: CASSLGQLMNTEAFF. In DNA, the CDR3 is TGCGCCAGCAGCTTGGGACAGCTTATGAACACTGAAGCTTTCTTT. Together with reference TRBV5-1 and TRBJ1-1, the CDR3 gives the full variable domain: KAGVTQTPRYLIKTRGQQVTLSCSPISGHRSVSWYQQTPGQGLQFLFEYFSETQRNKGNFPGRFSGRQFSNSRSEMNVSTLELGDSALYLCASSLGQLMNTEAFFGQGTRLTVV.

The chain links TRBV28 to TRBJ2-1; 7 nucleotides agree with TRBD2. The CDR3 has 14 residues. V dropped 5 bases and J dropped 4; count of bases not matched to a gene: 5. Germline CDR1 MDHEN, CDR2 SYDVKM. CDR3 DNA: TGTGCCAGCAGTCCCGGGACTACTTACAATGAGCAGTTCTTC. It is translated as CASSPGTTYNEQFF.

The V call is TRBV6-6, the J call TRBJ2-5; 7 bases fit TRBD2. The V gene end was trimmed by 6 bases and the J gene end by 5 bases; junction bases not matched to a gene: 3. Per germline, CDR1 MNHNY and CDR2 SVGAGI (reference sequence). This CDR3 contains 12 residues. CDR3 nucleotide sequence: TGTGCCAGCAGCCGGGGAGGGGAGACCCAGTACTTC. Residues: CASSRGGETQYF.

J is TRBJ2-5 and V is TRBV6-5; D perhaps matches TRBD2 (6 bases). The germline V gene has CDR1 MNHEY and CDR2 SVGAGI. The CDR3 is 14 residues long. Trimming left V 2 bases short and J 5 bases short, with 12 bases between. The CDR3 here is CASSYVAGRETQYF. CDR3 in DNA: TGTGCCAGCAGTTACGTAGCAGGGAGGGAGACCCAGTACTTC.

In this sample, this clone turned up once. This sequence joins TRBV7-3 and TRBJ2-2; 10 positions match TRBD2. The V and J ends lost 4 bases and 1 base, in that order; junction bases with no gene match: 6. Germline-derived CDR1 and CDR2 are SGHTA and FQGTGA. The CDR3 spans 17 residues. The CDR3 protein is CASSYSGTSENTGELFF. The CDR3 nucleotides read TGTGCCAGCAGCTACTCAGGGACTAGCGAGAACACCGGGGAGCTGTTTTTT.

The V call is TRBV3-1 (or the pseudogene TRBV3-2), the J call TRBJ1-5, with D hard to call. Germline CDR1 LGHDT, CDR2 YNNKEL (reference sequence). V lost 4 bases and J lost 1, with 8 bases in between. The CDR3 spans 14 residues. This CDR3 reads CASSPRGSNQPQHF. DNA of the CDR3: TGTGCCAGCAGCCCAAGAGGGAGCAATCAGCCCCAGCATTTT.

This rearrangement joins TRBV19 to TRBJ2-3, with TRBD1 matching over 7 bases. From germline, CDR1 is LNHDA and CDR2 SQIVND (reference sequence). CDR3 length equals 18 residues. The J segment lost 4 bases and the V segment lost 1 base, leaving 14 bases of the junction unmatched. The CDR3 coding sequence is TGTGCCAGTAGTATAGGTCCCCCGACAGGGTTCGAGTCAGATACGCAGTATTTT. Its protein is CASSIGPPTGFESDTQYF.

The gene calls are TRBV27 and TRBJ1-6, with D perhaps TRBD1 (5 bases). Looked up from germline, CDR1 is MNHEY and CDR2 is SMNVEV (reference sequence). The CDR3 length is 21 residues. V was pared by 0 bases and J by 2 bases, with 23 bases between. CDR3 protein: CASSLSPTFGQGGTYNSPLHF. The CDR3 coding sequence is TGTGCCAGCAGTTTATCCCCTACTTTTGGGCAGGGAGGCACCTATAATTCACCCCTCCACTTT.

This clone has just one count. The chain is built from TRBV5-1 and TRBJ2-3; tentatively, D is TRBD2 (6 bases). CDR1 is SGHRS, CDR2 YFSETQ, per germline. V lost 4 bases, J lost 1 base, and 10 bases lay in between. The CDR3 is 14 residues long. The CDR3 DNA sequence: TGCGCCAGCAGCCCGGGGGAGGGCACAGATACGCAGTATTTT. Its protein product is CASSPGEGTDTQYF.

This rearrangement joins TRBV12-3 or TRBV12-4 to TRBJ1-1; unclear D gene. Trimming removed 7 bases from V and 3 bases from J, with 9 bases in between. This CDR3 comprises 12 residues. The CDR3 DNA reads TGTGCCAGCACCCCTAGATACACTGAAGCTTTCTTT. This encodes CASTPRYTEAFF.

This chain uses TRBV5-4 with TRBJ1-2; 10 bases match TRBD1. Trimming cost V 4 bases and J 5 bases; bases outside gene matches: 5. Germline values: CDR1 SGHNT, CDR2 YYREEE (reference sequence). The CDR3 is 14 amino acids. The CDR3 sequence: CASSLRDRGYGYTF. CDR3 nucleotide sequence: TGTGCCAGCAGCCTCCGGGACAGGGGTTATGGCTACACCTTC. The variable domain in full, completed from reference TRBV5-4 and TRBJ1-2, reads ETGVTQSPTHLIKTRGQQVTLRCSSQSGHNTVSWYQQALGQGPQFIFQYYREEENGRGNFPPRFSGLQFPNYSSELNVNALELDDSALYLCASSLRDRGYGYTFGSGTRLTVV.